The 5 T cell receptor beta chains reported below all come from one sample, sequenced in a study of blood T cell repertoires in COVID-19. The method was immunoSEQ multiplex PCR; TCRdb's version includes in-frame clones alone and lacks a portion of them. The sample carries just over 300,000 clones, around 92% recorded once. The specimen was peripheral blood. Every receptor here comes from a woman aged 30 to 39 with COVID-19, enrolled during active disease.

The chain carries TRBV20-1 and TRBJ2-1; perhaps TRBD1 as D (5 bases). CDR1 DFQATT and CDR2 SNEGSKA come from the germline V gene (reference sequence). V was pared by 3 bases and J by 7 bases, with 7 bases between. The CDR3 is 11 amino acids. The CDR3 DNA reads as TGCAGTGCTAGTAAGGGGAATGAGCAGTTCTTC. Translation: CSASKGNEQFF.

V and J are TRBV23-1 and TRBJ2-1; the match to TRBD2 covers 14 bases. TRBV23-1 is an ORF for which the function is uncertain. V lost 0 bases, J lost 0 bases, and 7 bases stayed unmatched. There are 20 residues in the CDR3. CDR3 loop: CASSQSGLAGDISSYNEQFF. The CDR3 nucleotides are TGCGCCAGCAGTCAATCGGGACTAGCGGGGGACATTAGCTCCTACAATGAGCAGTTCTTC.

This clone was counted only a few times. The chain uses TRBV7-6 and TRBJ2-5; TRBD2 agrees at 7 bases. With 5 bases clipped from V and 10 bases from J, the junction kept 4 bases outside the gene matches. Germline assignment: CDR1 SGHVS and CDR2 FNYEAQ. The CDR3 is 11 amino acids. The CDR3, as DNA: TGTGCCAGCAGCCCCGCGGGGGTCCAGTACTTC. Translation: CASSPAGVQYF.

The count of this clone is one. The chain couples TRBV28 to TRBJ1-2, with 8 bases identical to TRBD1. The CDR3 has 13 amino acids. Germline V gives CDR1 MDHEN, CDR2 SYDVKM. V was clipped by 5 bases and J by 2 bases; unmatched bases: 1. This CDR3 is CASSRTGNYGYTF. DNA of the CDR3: TGTGCCAGCAGTAGGACAGGGAACTATGGCTACACCTTC.

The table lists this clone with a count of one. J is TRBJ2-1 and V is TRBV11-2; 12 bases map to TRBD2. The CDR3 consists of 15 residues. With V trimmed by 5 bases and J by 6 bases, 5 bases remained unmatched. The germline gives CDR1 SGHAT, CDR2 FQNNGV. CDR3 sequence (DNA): TGTGCCAGCAGCAGGCTAGCGGGGGGGAGCAATGAGCAGTTCTTC. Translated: CASSRLAGGSNEQFF.